The table lists the clone carrying this T cell receptor (beta chain) with many counts. Its specificity is not known. The entry originates in a study of CD8 T cells in ankylosing spondylitis. TCRdb ran MiXCR on the 5' RACE reads and lists one entry per CDR3 protein. The repertoire holds about 39,000 distinct CDR3 sequences, with 10% as singletons. Study results and caveats: Seemingly distinctive of ankylosing spondylitis blood was a TCR beta motif formed by eight highly homologous variants. Disease-linked clones reportedly showed significant enrichment in matched ankylosing spondylitis synovial fluid. Past research had described some motif variants in reactive arthritis synovial fluid and blood.

The CDR3 length is 19 residues. Germline values: CDR1 SGHAT, CDR2 FQNNGV. Unmatched junction bases numbered 19, after V lost 6 bases and J lost 0 bases. The rearrangement uses TRBV11-2 and TRBJ2-5; 7 bases are a match to TRBD1. Input material: blood, either unsorted or a sorted T cell fraction (not recorded which). The TCR originated in a male donor with ankylosing spondylitis or in good health (not recorded which). CDR3 in DNA: TGTGCCAGCAGTCAAGAACAGGGGACCGTACTCCGGTACCAAGAGACCCAGTACTTC. Translation: CASSQEQGTVLRYQETQYF.